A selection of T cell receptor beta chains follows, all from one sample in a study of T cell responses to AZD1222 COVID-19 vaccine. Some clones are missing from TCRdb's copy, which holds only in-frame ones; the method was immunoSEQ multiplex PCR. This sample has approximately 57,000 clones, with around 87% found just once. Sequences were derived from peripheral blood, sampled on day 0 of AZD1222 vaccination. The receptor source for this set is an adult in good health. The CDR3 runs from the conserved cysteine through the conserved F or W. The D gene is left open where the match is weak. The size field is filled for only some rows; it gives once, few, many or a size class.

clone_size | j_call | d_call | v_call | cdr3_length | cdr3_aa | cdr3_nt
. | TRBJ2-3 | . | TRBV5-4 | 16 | CASSLRLQGYLDTQYF | TGTGCCAGCAGCTTGCGGTTACAGGGTTATTTAGATACGCAGTATTTT
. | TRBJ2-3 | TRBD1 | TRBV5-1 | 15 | CASSLPGQGVDTQYF | TGCGCCAGCAGTTTGCCGGGACAGGGTGTGGATACGCAGTATTTT
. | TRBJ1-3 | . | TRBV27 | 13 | CASSLSYREKMYF | TGTGCCAGCAGTTTATCTTACAGGGAAAAGATGTATTTT
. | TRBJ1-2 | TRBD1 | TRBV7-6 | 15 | CASSSVPGQGIGYTF | TGTGCCAGCAGCTCCGTCCCGGGACAGGGGATTGGCTACACCTTC
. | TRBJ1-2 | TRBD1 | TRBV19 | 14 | CASTPTGEYYGYTF | TGTGCCAGTACTCCGACAGGGGAGTACTATGGCTACACCTTC
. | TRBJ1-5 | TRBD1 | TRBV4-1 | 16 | CASSPYGQGSNQPQHF | TGCGCCAGCAGCCCGTATGGACAGGGGAGCAATCAGCCCCAGCATTTT
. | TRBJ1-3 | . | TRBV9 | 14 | CASSPRGSSNTIYF | TGTGCCAGCAGCCCCCGGGGGAGCTCAAACACCATATATTTT
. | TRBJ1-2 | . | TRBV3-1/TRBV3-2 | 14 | CASSQGSRGDGYTF | TGTGCCAGCAGCCAAGGATCCCGGGGCGATGGCTACACCTTC
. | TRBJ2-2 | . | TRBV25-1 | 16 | CASRPRGVGHTGELFF | TGTGCCAGCAGACCTAGGGGGGTAGGGCACACCGGGGAGCTGTTTTTT
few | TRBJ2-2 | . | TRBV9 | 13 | CASTWGNTGELFF | TGTGCCAGCACCTGGGGGAACACCGGGGAGCTGTTTTTT
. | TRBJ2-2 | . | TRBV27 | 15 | CASSFGQFYDGELFF | TGTGCCAGCAGTTTTGGGCAGTTTTACGACGGGGAGCTGTTTTTT
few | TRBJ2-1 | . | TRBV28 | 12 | CASSYASNEQFF | TGTGCCAGCAGTTACGCTAGCAATGAGCAGTTCTTC
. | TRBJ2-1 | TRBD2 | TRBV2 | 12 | CASILAGFEQFF | TGTGCCAGCATATTAGCGGGATTTGAGCAGTTCTTC
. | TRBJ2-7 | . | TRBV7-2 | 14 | CASSFSGLGYEQYF | TGTGCCAGCAGCTTTTCGGGCCTAGGGTACGAGCAGTACTTC
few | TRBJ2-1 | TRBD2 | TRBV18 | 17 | CASSPPLAGGWENEQFF | TGTGCCAGCTCACCCCCCCTAGCGGGAGGTTGGGAAAATGAGCAGTTCTTC
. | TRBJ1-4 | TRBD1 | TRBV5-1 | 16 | CASSLSGGGINEKLFF | TGCGCCAGCAGCTTGTCAGGGGGAGGGATAAATGAAAAACTGTTTTTT
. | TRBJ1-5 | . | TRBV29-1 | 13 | CSVAGADNQPQHF | TGCAGCGTTGCAGGGGCGGACAATCAGCCCCAGCATTTT